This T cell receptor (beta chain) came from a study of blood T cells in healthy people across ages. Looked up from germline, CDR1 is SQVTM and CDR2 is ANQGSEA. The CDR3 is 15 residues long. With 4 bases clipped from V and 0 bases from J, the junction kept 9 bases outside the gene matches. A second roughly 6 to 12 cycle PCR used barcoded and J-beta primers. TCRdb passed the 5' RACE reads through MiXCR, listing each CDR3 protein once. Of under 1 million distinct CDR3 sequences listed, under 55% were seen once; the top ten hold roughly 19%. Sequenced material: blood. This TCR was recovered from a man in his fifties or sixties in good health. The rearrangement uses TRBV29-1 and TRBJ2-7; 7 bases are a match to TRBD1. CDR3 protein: CSVVPGTASSYEQYF. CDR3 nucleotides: TGCAGCGTTGTCCCCGGGACAGCGAGCTCCTACGAGCAGTACTTC.